This TCR beta chain appears in the sequencing data of a study of T-cell memory formation after mild COVID-19. The table lists this clonotype with a few counts. The antigen is undetermined. General study results and limits: Detection of some responders pre-infection suggested pre-existing cross-reactive memory T cells participated. The study found balanced CD4/CD8 in clones contracting day 15 to 85 and a CD4+ lean in later expanders. Specificity for SARS-CoV-2 was not confirmed among the second-wave clones peaking on day 37.

With constant-segment primers, 5'RACE yielded cDNA libraries of TCR alpha and TCR beta that carried sample barcodes and UMIs. TCRdb recomputed calls from the 5' RACE reads with MiXCR, one row per CDR3 protein. Here the sample spans 300,000 to 400,000 distinct CDR3 sequences, 25% to 30% being singletons. The sequence was collected from an adult woman who had mild COVID-19 (a few samples of this study predate the infection). Cell type and time point are not known. Input material: PBMCs or a T cell subset sorted from them (not recorded which).

CDR3: CATSDPGTSIRDTQYF. In DNA form, the CDR3 reads TGTGCCACCAGTGACCCCGGGACTAGCATACGAGATACGCAGTATTTT. The V call is TRBV24-1, the J call TRBJ2-3; TRBD2 aligns across 9 bases. This CDR3 comprises 16 residues. The V segment lost 4 bases and the J segment 5 bases; nucleotides outside the gene matches: 9. Germline V lookup: CDR1 KGHDR, CDR2 SFDVKD.